One TCR beta chain is described in this entry. It has no known antigen specificity. No quality values exist for individual bases; no much larger clone is one base distant. These data are taken from a study of shared clonotypes between healthy human individuals (TCRdb year 2020). Notes on the research overall: Three men and a couple of women, aged 18 to 49 years, made up the cohort. To estimate repertoire size and how much clonotypes are shared between individuals, the study performed deep sequencing of blood TCR repertoires from roughly five healthy adults. Different laboratories and diverse techniques were used to prepare libraries and sequence TCR repertoires, to increase sequencing depth and limit assay-specific biases. Leukapheresis yielded between about 0.85 and 10 billion PBMCs per donor. For each donor, CD4 naive and CD4 memory were each given three plates, CD8 naive was given two plates, and CD8 memory was given one plate.

What the work shows at the level of the full study, not this receptor alone: Even with the large sequencing depth, rarefaction of the sorted-subset datasets indicated that sequencing was incomplete. Approximately 5% of naive CD4, roughly 3.5% of naive CD8, 2.3% of memory CD4, and 0.4% of memory CD8 clonotypes were shared across several donors. Sampling was restricted to blood, and TCR repertoires in tissue are likely to differ from TCR repertoires in blood. Pairwise subsampling indicated that sequencing depth was expected to affect the degree of clonotype sharing among donors. Naive subsets generally had larger estimated clonotype richness than memory subsets. Compared with non-shared clonotypes, clonotypes shared by all four sorted-subset donors had higher generation probabilities. Because the study included only a small number of donors, the genetic and exposure-history diversity represented was limited.

Using the deep immunoSEQ assay, multiplex PCR amplified TCR CDR3 regions from genomic DNA. For each cell subset, the extracted genomic DNA was distributed evenly across all wells of several immunoSEQ 96-well plates, and each plate served as one replicate. For sorted subsets, each replicate PCR was loaded with approximately 200 ng genomic DNA, equivalent to 30,000 or so T cell genomes. The purified libraries were quantified using a Qubit 3.0 fluorometer, sized with a Bioanalyzer 2100, and then quantified again using the KAPA Library Quantification kit. Every immunoSEQ 96-well plate was sequenced on a dedicated single-read 150-cycle Illumina NextSeq 550 flow cell. The source study handled its data this way. Because the immunoSEQ output included only junctional sequences and no quality scores, the filtering could not be the same as the filtering used for full-length reads. To assign V/J genes and CDR3, sequences were annotated against IMGT germline references using PyIR, a Python wrapper for IgBLAST v1.9. Any read was removed if the V/J assignment was weak (E-value above 1e-6), the CDR3 was missing, or the read contained stop codons, out-of-frame junctions, or ambiguous translated residues. A V3J clonotype was defined by an identical inferred V gene, J gene, and CDR3 amino acid sequence. Percentage overlap between repertoires was computed as shared unique clonotypes divided by the size of the smaller repertoire. Richness of each repertoire was evaluated using RTK rarefaction, the Chao1 estimator, and Recon v2.1 estimates of unobserved clonotypes. For all TCRbeta clonotypes obtained by the gDNA method from several donors, generation probabilities were computed with OLGA. TCRdb limited this immuneACCESS table to in-frame rearrangements with V and J called. A share of clones is missing; checked studies link under half to unresolved V genes, and the rest is unexplained. The DNA was the basis for D and trimming; V, J and clone size are from that table. This sample lists 800,000 to 950,000 clones; 96% were detected once. Clones ranked in the top ten supply 0.2% to 0.25% of the sample.

CD8 naive samples consisted of CD45RO-negative cells that were positively selected for CCR7, yielding a CD45RA+CCR7+ population without TemRA cells. The donors were healthy, HIV-negative adults with no recently reported acute infections or vaccinations. All donors were Caucasian adults living in Nashville, Tennessee, USA. Blood was obtained by leukapheresis, after which PBMCs were separated by Ficoll-Histopaque density gradient centrifugation and cryopreserved in liquid nitrogen vapor phase. Analytical flow cytometry was used to check the purity and quantity of every magnetically sorted T cell population. Each sorted fraction had its genomic DNA isolated and then quantified by UV absorbance on a Nanodrop 2000c. CDR1 and CDR2 are read off the germline V gene (reference sequence) as SEHNR and FQNEAQ. Deletion took 4 bases off V and 3 bases off J, with a span of 18 bases between the germline ends. The cysteine opens and the phenylalanine closes a CDR3 of 16 amino acids. Just the 48-base CDR3 DNA is kept, in frame starting at base 1.

The sequence links TRBV7-9 to TRBJ1-2, with no reliable assignment of the D segment. The receptor was isolated from a man aged 25 to 40 in good health. Sequencing was carried out using naive CD8+ T cells sorted from blood. Per the publication, the cell subset or site label means: CD45RA+CCR7+. The sequence in DNA is TGTGCCAGCAGCTCGGGCGGCATCCCGCTCCACTATGGCTACACCTTC. Its translation reads: CASSSGGIPLHYGYTF. The reference TRBV7-9 and TRBJ1-2 proteins fill in what lies around the CDR3, so the full variable domain reads DTGVSQNPRHKITKRGQNVTFRCDPISEHNRLYWYRQTLGQGPEFLTYFQNEAQLEKSRLLSDRFSAERPKGSFSTLEIQRTEQGDSAMYLCASSSGGIPLHYGYTFGSGTRLTVV.